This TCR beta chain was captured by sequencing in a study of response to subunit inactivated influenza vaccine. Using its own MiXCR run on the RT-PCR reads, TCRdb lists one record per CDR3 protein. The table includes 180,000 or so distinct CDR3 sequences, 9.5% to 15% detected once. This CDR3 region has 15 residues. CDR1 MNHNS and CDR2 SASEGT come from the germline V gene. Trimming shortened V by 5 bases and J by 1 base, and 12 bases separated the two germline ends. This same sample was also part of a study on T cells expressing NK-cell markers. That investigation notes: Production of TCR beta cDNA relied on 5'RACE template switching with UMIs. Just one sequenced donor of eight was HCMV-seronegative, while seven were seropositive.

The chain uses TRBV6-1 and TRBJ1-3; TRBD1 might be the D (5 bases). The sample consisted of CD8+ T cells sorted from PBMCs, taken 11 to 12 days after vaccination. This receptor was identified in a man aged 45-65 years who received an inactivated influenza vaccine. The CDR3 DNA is TGTGCCAGCAGTCTCCAGGGTGGTTCTGGAAACACCATATATTTT. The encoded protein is CASSLQGGSGNTIYF.